These 14 T cell receptor beta chains were all obtained from the same sample, sequenced in a study of spatial heterogeneity in lung cancer. The time point here: blood at routine non-recurrence follow-up after resection. MiXCR, run by TCRdb on the 5' RACE reads, gives a single entry per CDR3 protein. The repertoire holds about 100,000 distinct CDR3 sequences, with approximately 20% as singletons. The material sequenced was PBMCs, taken at follow-up. These receptors were collected from a male donor with early-stage non-small cell lung cancer.

The chain uses TRBV6-1 and TRBJ2-4; 12 bases map to TRBD2. V lost 8 bases to trimming and J lost 0 bases; unmatched junction nucleotides: 5. The CDR3 contains 16 residues. Germline V gene data show CDR1 as MNHNS and CDR2 as SASEGT. CDR3 bases: TGTGCCAGCCCTAGCGGGAGGGGTTCAGCCAAAAACATTCAGTACTTC. Its protein product is CASPSGRGSAKNIQYF.

This clonotype was detected many times. The V call is TRBV20-1, the J call TRBJ1-2; maybe TRBD1 (6 bases). Trimming removed 6 bases at V and 2 bases at J, with 19 bases between. CDR3 length equals 15 residues. From germline, CDR1 is DFQATT and CDR2 SNEGSKA (reference sequence). CDR3 region: CSAAMSGGSNYGYTF. For the CDR3, the DNA is TGCAGTGCCGCCATGTCGGGGGGCTCCAACTATGGCTACACCTTC.

The V call is TRBV20-1, the J call TRBJ2-2; possible D gene TRBD1, 6 bases. This CDR3 comprises 15 residues. V lost 6 bases to trimming and J lost 0 bases, with 14 bases between them. The V gene's germline CDR1 is DFQATT and CDR2 SNEGSKA (reference sequence). The CDR3 nucleotides are TGCAGTGCACGGACAGCCACTACGAACACCGGGGAGCTGTTTTTT. As protein: CSARTATTNTGELFF.

The CDR3 DNA reads TGTGCCAGCAGCCCCAGGACTAGCGGGGGGCGGTATGAGCAGTTCTTC. The encoded protein is CASSPRTSGGRYEQFF. This chain joins TRBV9 and TRBJ2-1; 14 bases line up with TRBD2. This CDR3 spans 16 amino acids. Germline V gene sequence: CDR1 SGDLS, CDR2 YYNGEE. J lost 8 bases, V lost 4 bases, and 8 bases had no gene match.

This clonotype was counted only a few times. The chain joins TRBV4-1 to TRBJ2-5; tentative D call: TRBD2 (5 bases). The V end was cut by 1 base, the J end by 2 bases, with 11 bases between. The CDR3 is made up of 15 amino acids. Germline CDR1 is MGHRA and CDR2 is YSYEKL. The CDR3 DNA reads TGCGCCAGCAGCCAAGCCGGGAACGGTCAAGAGACCCAGTACTTC. It yields the protein CASSQAGNGQETQYF.

The chain has TRBV12-3 or TRBV12-4 and TRBJ1-5; 8 bases are shared with TRBD1. The CDR3 loop spans 15 amino acids. V was pared by 2 bases and J by 7 bases, with 7 bases of the junction left unmatched. The chain's CDR3 is CASSLSQGARQPQHF. The CDR3 coding sequence is TGTGCCAGCAGTTTATCGCAGGGGGCTCGCCAGCCCCAGCATTTT.

This clonotype has only a few counts. The V gene is TRBV24-1, the J gene TRBJ2-3; D might be TRBD2 (6 bases). This CDR3 has 12 residues. Trimming took 9 bases from V and 4 from J, leaving 10 bases between them. Germline V gives CDR1 KGHDR, CDR2 SFDVKD. The CDR3 nucleotides read TGTGCCACCGGGGGGAACGCAGATACGCAGTATTTT. This translates into CATGGNADTQYF.

This clonotype was observed at least ten times. This chain links TRBV5-4 with TRBJ1-6; D unclear. Germline CDR1 SGHNT, CDR2 YYREEE (reference sequence). Trimming removed 0 bases at V and 7 bases at J, with 11 bases between. The CDR3 loop spans 15 amino acids. The DNA of the CDR3 is TGTGCCAGCAGCTTGGCACAGACTAACAATTCACCCCTCCACTTT. Residues: CASSLAQTNNSPLHF.

In its sample, this clonotype was seen many times. The chain joins TRBV28 to TRBJ2-5; TRBD2 matches 9 bases. Germline V gives CDR1 MDHEN, CDR2 SYDVKM. The CDR3 covers 12 residues. V gave up 10 bases and J gave up 5 bases; unmatched junction bases: 5. CDR3 nucleotide sequence: TGTGCCACCGCGGGGGGGCCCGAGACCCAGTACTTC. It yields the protein CATAGGPETQYF.

The CDR3 coding sequence is TGTGCCAGCAGCTTAGTAGCAGGAGGAGATACGCAGTATTTT. This sequence encodes CASSLVAGGDTQYF. This chain links TRBV7-6 with TRBJ2-3, with D perhaps TRBD2 (5 bases). The CDR3 has 14 residues. Trimming stripped 1 base from V and 5 bases from J, with 10 bases between. Germline CDR1 reads SGHVS; CDR2 reads FNYEAQ.

The rearrangement links TRBV6-6 to TRBJ2-3, with TRBD2 matching over 11 bases. J was trimmed by 3 bases and V by 0 bases; bases with no gene match: 8. CDR1 and CDR2 from the germline V gene are MNHNY and SVGAGI (reference sequence). This CDR3 comprises 18 residues. As DNA, the CDR3 is TGTGCCAGCAGTTACTCCGGGGGGACTAGCGGACCGACAGATACGCAGTATTTT. Translating gives CASSYSGGTSGPTDTQYF.

The chain couples TRBV5-4 to TRBJ2-3; 8 nucleotides line up with TRBD1. CDR3 length: 16 residues. Germline assignment: CDR1 SGHNT and CDR2 YYREEE (reference sequence). V shed 4 bases and J 1 base; nucleotides not matched to a gene: 8. In nucleotides, the CDR3 is TGTGCCAGCAGCCCAGAAGTGGGACAGGGCACAGATACGCAGTATTTT. It yields the protein CASSPEVGQGTDTQYF.

CDR3 nucleotides: TGTGCCAGCAGTTTTCGGAAACAAGAGACCCAGTACTTC. Its translation is CASSFRKQETQYF. This rearrangement joins TRBV27 to TRBJ2-5; D unclear. Trimming removed 3 bases from V and 2 bases from J, with 7 bases in between. CDR1 and CDR2 from the germline V gene are MNHEY and SMNVEV (reference sequence). The CDR3 extends over 13 amino acids.

The chain combines TRBV5-1 with TRBJ2-3, with 14 positions matching TRBD2. The CDR3 runs to 14 residues. Looked up from germline, CDR1 is SGHRS and CDR2 is YFSETQ. With V trimmed by 4 bases and J by 9 bases, 4 bases remained unmatched. CDR3 sequence reads: CASSDGLAGGTQYF. The CDR3 DNA follows: TGCGCCAGCAGCGACGGACTAGCGGGGGGCACGCAGTATTTT.